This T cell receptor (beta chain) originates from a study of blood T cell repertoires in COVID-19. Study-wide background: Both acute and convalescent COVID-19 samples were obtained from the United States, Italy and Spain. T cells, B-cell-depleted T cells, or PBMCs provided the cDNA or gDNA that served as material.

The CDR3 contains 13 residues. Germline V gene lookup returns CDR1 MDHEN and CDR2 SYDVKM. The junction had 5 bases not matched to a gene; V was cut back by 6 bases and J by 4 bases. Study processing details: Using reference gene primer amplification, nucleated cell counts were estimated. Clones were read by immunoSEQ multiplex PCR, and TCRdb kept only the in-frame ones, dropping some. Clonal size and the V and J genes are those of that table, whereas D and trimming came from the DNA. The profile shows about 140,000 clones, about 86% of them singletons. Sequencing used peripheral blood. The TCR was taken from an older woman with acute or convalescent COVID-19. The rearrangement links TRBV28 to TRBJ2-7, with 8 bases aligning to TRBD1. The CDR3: CASRDRDKYEQYF. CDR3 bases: TGTGCCAGCAGGGACAGGGACAAGTACGAGCAGTACTTC.